This TCR beta chain emerged from a study of tumor-infiltrating lymphocytes in primary liver carcinoma. Overall study results and limits: Less overlap was seen in tumor-adjacent and tumor-blood pairs than in tumor region pairs. With p = 0.039, the top-250-clone fraction in tumors significantly exceeded that in blood.

Total RNA (roughly 550 ng) served as template for TCR beta cDNA synthesis primed by a constant-region primer. Slightly modified ARM-PCR with three nested multiplex PCR rounds yielded TCR beta libraries. Both of the initial two PCR rounds ran for roughly 10 cycles and employed TRBV1-TRBV30 forward primers alongside a C-beta reverse primer. Via MiXCR, TCRdb re-called the multiplex PCR reads, giving one row per CDR3 protein. The data contain 95,000 to 100,000 distinct CDR3 sequences, approximately 70% of them singletons. DNA and RNA were both co-extracted from around 20-30 mg of bulk tissue that had not been sorted. CDR1 is SQVTM, CDR2 ANQGSEA, per germline. This CDR3 contains 17 residues. Comment on this clonotype: The antigen remains undetermined. Germline is not matched at one junction end, which may reflect a read error.

The sequenced material came from liver tumor tissue from sampling region 2. Subset described: tumor region T2, inferior pole. The rearrangement uses TRBV29-1 and TRBJ2-3; 8 nucleotides align to TRBD1. The sequence came from a woman aged 60-75 years with primary liver carcinoma and hepatitis B virus infection. The CDR3 coding sequence is TGCAGTGCTGACGGGCCGGGACAGGCAACAAGCATAGATACGCAGTATTTT. Residues: CSADGPGQATSIDTQYF.